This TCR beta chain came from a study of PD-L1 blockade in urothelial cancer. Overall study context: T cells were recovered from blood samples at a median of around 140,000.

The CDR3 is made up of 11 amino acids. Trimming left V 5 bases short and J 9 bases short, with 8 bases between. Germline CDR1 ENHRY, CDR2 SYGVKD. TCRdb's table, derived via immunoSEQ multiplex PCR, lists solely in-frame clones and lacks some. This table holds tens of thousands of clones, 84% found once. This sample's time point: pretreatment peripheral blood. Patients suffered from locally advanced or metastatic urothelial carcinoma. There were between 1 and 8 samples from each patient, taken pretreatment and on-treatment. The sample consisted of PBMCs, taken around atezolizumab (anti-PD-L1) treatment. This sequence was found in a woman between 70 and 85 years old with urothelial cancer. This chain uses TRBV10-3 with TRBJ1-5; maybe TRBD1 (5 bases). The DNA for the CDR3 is TGTGCCATCAGTCGGGGGGGGCCCCAGCATTTT. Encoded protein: CAISRGGPQHF.